This entry lists 7 T cell receptor beta chains sequenced from one sample in a study of STAT5B mutations in CD4+ large granular lymphocyte leukemia. The repertoire was sequenced with immunoSEQ multiplex PCR; TCRdb's copy has only in-frame clones and lacks some. This repertoire shows tens of thousands of clones, about three quarters found once; its top ten account for approximately 28%. Sample: CD4+ T cells from blood buffy coats. These receptors were collected from a human donor in good health.

This clone was recorded a few times. The chain recombines TRBV14 with TRBJ1-1; no firm D call. V lost 2 bases and J lost 4, with 11 bases in between. The CDR3 has 14 amino acids. Germline loops: CDR1 SGHDN, CDR2 FVKESK. The CDR3 nucleotides read TGTGCCAGCAGCCAATTCCTGATGAGCACTGAAGCTTTCTTT. It codes for CASSQFLMSTEAFF.

The chain employs TRBV15 and TRBJ2-5; 9 positions match TRBD1. The J segment lost 0 bases and the V segment lost 4 bases, leaving 9 bases of the junction unmatched. The CDR3 consists of 17 residues. CDR1 is LNHNV, CDR2 YYDKDF, per germline (reference sequence). The CDR3 sequence is CATSKPAGTGYQETQYF. The CDR3 bases are TGTGCCACCAGCAAACCCGCCGGGACAGGGTACCAAGAGACCCAGTACTTC.

The V and J genes are TRBV5-6 and TRBJ2-1; possibly TRBD2 for D (5 bases). The V gene lost 4 bases and the J gene lost 13 bases, with 18 bases spanning the gap. Germline CDR1 is SGHDT and CDR2 is YYEEEE. CDR3 length: 13 amino acids. The CDR3 spells CASSPNTGNGQFF. The CDR3 DNA follows: TGTGCCAGCAGCCCCAACACCGGGAATGGTCAGTTCTTC.

This chain links TRBV11-3 with TRBJ2-1, with TRBD2 matching 11 bases. Per the germline V gene, CDR1 is SGHNT and CDR2 is YENEEA. The CDR3 is made up of 16 amino acids. Trimming took 4 bases from V and 5 from J; bases not matched to a gene: 7. The DNA for the CDR3 is TGTGCCAGCAGCTCTAGCGGGAGGAAAAACGACAATGAGCAGTTCTTC. This codes for CASSSSGRKNDNEQFF.

This clone was picked up a small number of times. The CDR3 here is CASSLGQQAPYGYTF. The CDR3 bases are TGCGCCAGCAGCTTGGGGCAGCAAGCGCCCTATGGCTACACCTTC. The rearrangement links TRBV5-1 to TRBJ1-2; no clear D gene. V was shortened by 0 bases and J by 4 bases, with 13 bases between the two germline ends. This CDR3 has 15 residues. Looked up from germline, CDR1 is SGHRS and CDR2 is YFSETQ.

This sequence joins TRBV18 and TRBJ1-4; D uncertain. Germline CDR1 KGHSH, CDR2 LQKENI. The CDR3 is 17 residues long. V shed 3 bases and J shed 4 bases, with 18 bases lying between them. CDR3 in DNA: TGTGCCAGCTCACCTTCCTTGACCATCGGAGGTAATGAAAAACTGTTTTTT. Translated, it gives CASSPSLTIGGNEKLFF.

The CDR3 coding sequence is TGCGCCAGCAGCCCCGACCCGGTCGAGGAGCAGTACTTC. Amino acids: CASSPDPVEEQYF. The rearrangement uses TRBV5-1 and TRBJ2-7, with D unclear. Trimming pared 4 bases from V and 7 bases from J, leaving 15 bases between. This CDR3 spans 13 amino acids. In germline, CDR1 is SGHRS, CDR2 YFSETQ.